The 10 T cell receptor beta chains below were found in one sample sequenced in a study of response to subunit inactivated influenza vaccine. One entry per CDR3 protein, called by TCRdb with MiXCR from the RT-PCR reads. The sample includes about 160,000 distinct CDR3 sequences, roughly a tenth of them seen just once. The sample in question was non-naive T cells sorted from PBMCs, obtained more than 35 days after vaccination. All receptors come from a man aged 45-65 years who received an inactivated influenza vaccine.

This clonotype showed up just once. The chain employs TRBV5-4 and TRBJ2-7; D possibly uses TRBD1 or TRBD2 (5 bases each). CDR3 size: 12 residues. CDR1 SGHNT and CDR2 YYREEE come from the germline V gene (reference sequence). With 4 bases removed from V and 7 bases from J, the gap between germline ends came to 12 bases. The CDR3 DNA is TGTGCCAGCAGCACCCCCTGGGGGGAGCAGTACTTC. It specifies CASSTPWGEQYF.

The V and J genes are TRBV18 and TRBJ2-3, with 7 nucleotides matching TRBD1. The CDR3 has 15 amino acids. J lost 3 bases, V lost 6 bases, and 9 bases had no gene match. Germline V gives CDR1 KGHSH, CDR2 LQKENI. CDR3 residues: CASSFGQGVTDTQYF. CDR3 DNA: TGTGCCAGCTCGTTCGGGCAGGGGGTTACAGATACGCAGTATTTT.

The CDR3, as DNA: TGTGCCAGCAGCCCGAACAGGGCGGGCACAGATACGCAGTATTTT. It translates to CASSPNRAGTDTQYF. The chain links TRBV5-4 to TRBJ2-3, with D possibly TRBD1 on 6 matching bases. Trimming removed 4 bases at V and 1 base at J, with 13 bases between. Germline-derived CDR1 and CDR2 are SGHNT and YYREEE (reference sequence). The CDR3 runs to 15 residues.

This clonotype has only a few counts. The chain combines TRBV27 with TRBJ1-1; D is unresolved. In germline, CDR1 is MNHEY, CDR2 SMNVEV (reference sequence). The ends were cut back, 6 bases at V and 1 base at J, with 12 bases in the middle. The CDR3 consists of 14 residues. The CDR3 DNA is TGTGCCAGCAGCCCAACGTGGGGGAACACTGAAGCTTTCTTT. Translation: CASSPTWGNTEAFF.

The V call is TRBV20-1, the J call TRBJ1-5; no definite D call. The CDR3 length is 13 residues. Germline V CDR1 and CDR2: DFQATT, SNEGSKA (reference sequence). Trimming cost V 6 bases and J 3 bases, with 12 bases left between them. CDR3 sequence reads: CSAGEGVNQPQHF. The CDR3, as DNA: TGCAGTGCCGGGGAAGGAGTCAATCAGCCCCAGCATTTT.

This clonotype occurred many times. The CDR3 DNA reads TGCAGCGTTGAAGATTGGGGGGGTCCGGCCTACAATGAGCAGTTCTTC. Protein: CSVEDWGGPAYNEQFF. This chain connects TRBV29-1 to TRBJ2-1; TRBD2 matches at 7 bases. The CDR3 is 16 residues long. Per the germline V gene, CDR1 is SQVTM and CDR2 is ANQGSEA. Trimming at V came to 0 bases and at J to 2 bases, leaving 7 bases not matched to a gene.

The chain uses TRBV20-1 and TRBJ2-2; D is perhaps TRBD2 (5 bases). The CDR3 has 15 residues. V lost 5 bases and J 1 base, leaving 14 bases between the germline ends. The germline CDR1 and CDR2 sequences are DFQATT and SNEGSKA (reference sequence). CDR3 coding DNA: TGCAGTGCTGCCGGCGGGCGGATGAACACCGGGGAGCTGTTTTTT. Protein: CSAAGGRMNTGELFF.

This clonotype was picked up a small number of times. V is TRBV7-2 and J is TRBJ2-4; 8 bases agree with TRBD1. The V segment lost 0 bases and the J segment 6 bases; nucleotides outside the gene matches: 4. The germline V gene has CDR1 SGHTA and CDR2 FQGNSA. This CDR3 spans 15 amino acids. CDR3 loop: CASSLARGQANIQYF. The DNA for the CDR3 is TGTGCCAGCAGCTTAGCCCGGGGACAGGCAAACATTCAGTACTTC.

In its sample, this clonotype was seen many times. The rearrangement links TRBV5-1 to TRBJ2-3; TRBD1 or TRBD2 may be the D gene (6 bases each). The germline CDR1 and CDR2 sequences are SGHRS and YFSETQ. Trimming pared 6 bases from V and 0 bases from J, leaving 17 bases between. This CDR3 comprises 16 residues. CDR3 in amino acids: CASKLGGPISTDTQYF. The CDR3, as DNA: TGCGCCAGCAAATTGGGGGGCCCCATTAGCACAGATACGCAGTATTTT. Full variable domain (missing parts from reference TRBV5-1 and TRBJ2-3): KAGVTQTPRYLIKTRGQQVTLSCSPISGHRSVSWYQQTPGQGLQFLFEYFSETQRNKGNFPGRFSGRQFSNSRSEMNVSTLELGDSALYLCASKLGGPISTDTQYFGPGTRLTVL.

This clonotype was seen a single time. This rearrangement joins TRBV10-2 to TRBJ1-1; D possibly corresponds to TRBD1 (6 bases). The CDR3 runs to 16 residues. Looked up from germline, CDR1 is WSHSY and CDR2 is SAAADI. V lost 4 bases and J 7 bases, leaving 22 bases between the germline ends. In DNA form, the CDR3 reads TGCGCCAGCAGTGGGACAGCCCTAACGGCCACACATGAAGCTTTCTTT. Encoded protein: CASSGTALTATHEAFF.